The T cell receptor (beta chain) described here comes from a study of tumor-infiltrating lymphocytes in localized non-small cell lung cancer. This table comes from immunoSEQ multiplex PCR, and its TCRdb copy is limited to in-frame clones, with some not included. The sample consists of roughly 25,000 clones, approximately 71% of them appearing once. Trimming left V 11 bases short and J 1 base short, with 9 bases between. Per the germline V gene, CDR1 is MNHNY and CDR2 is SVGAGI (reference sequence). The CDR3 spans 12 residues. As concerns this clone: Its antigen is currently unknown.

Study results and limitations: No link was found between tumor T-cell fraction and recurrence-free survival. Only some patients had TCR sequencing, depending on available tissue.

The specimen sequenced was lung tumor tissue. This receptor was identified in a human donor with non-small cell lung cancer. V and J are TRBV6-6 and TRBJ1-5, with a tentative D call TRBD1 (5 bases). The CDR3 spells CAAKGSNQPQHF. DNA of the CDR3: TGTGCCGCAAAGGGGAGCAATCAGCCCCAGCATTTT.